This T cell receptor (beta chain) is drawn from a study of T cell repertoires in cytomegalovirus infection (dated by TCRdb to between 2019 and 2020). The study in broad terms: Donor HLA type was relevant to the analysis, as public TCR beta signatures indicated carriage of CMV infection together with the matching HLA type. Results the study describes overall, beyond this receptor: In the ex vivo response, HLA-C-restricted CMV-specific TCR beta clonotypes were dominant, and in two of eight donors the single most frequent clonotype came from this HLA-C-restricted group. In both this cohort and an independent approximately 370-donor cohort, the cumulative frequency of public TCR beta family members distinguished carriers of CMV infection plus the relevant HLA type.

The V end loses 1 base and the J end loses 4 bases, and a stretch of 10 bases separates them. The CDR3 sequence holds 14 residues, the cysteine and phenylalanine included. Of all the DNA, just the CDR3 is kept, 42 bases in frame from base 1. Taken from the germline V gene, the CDR1 and CDR2 loops are MGHRA and YSYEKL. This clonotype came up a few times. Its antigen is currently not known. No quality values exist for individual bases; no much larger clone is one base distant. The data were produced on an Illumina HiSeq 1500. TCRdb trimmed the raw reads at Q25, called clones with MiXCR and kept productive beta chains. Each entry is one CDR3 protein sequence, shown with its most common DNA and genes. A total of under 800,000 distinct CDR3 sequences appear in this sample, 20% to 25% of them only once. The biggest ten clones account for roughly 8% of the sample.

Sequences were obtained from CD8+ T cells from PBMCs. The TCR sequence derives from a human donor in good health (CMV status not recorded). Some clones in this sample may be carry-over from other donors' samples. The chain links TRBV4-1 with TRBJ1-2, with TRBD1 perhaps the D gene, on 6 matching bases. The sequenced DNA is TGCGCCAGCAGCCAAGTCGGGACATCCTATGGCTACACCTTC. It translates to CASSQVGTSYGYTF.